In this sample, the clone carrying this T cell receptor (beta chain) turned up a few times. Repertoires were generated with immunoSEQ multiplex PCR, while TCRdb's copy carries only in-frame clones and drops some. The data hold more than 60,000 clones, with 85% observed a single time. The data were taken from a study of blood T cell repertoires in COVID-19. The CDR3 extends over 13 amino acids. CDR1 SNHLY and CDR2 FYNNEI come from the germline V gene. Unmatched junction bases numbered 3, after V lost 6 bases and J lost 4 bases. The sequenced sample was peripheral blood. The origin of this receptor is a human donor in a cohort sampled during active COVID-19. J is TRBJ1-2 and V is TRBV2, with TRBD1 matching over 9 bases. The CDR3 DNA reads TGTGCCAGCAGAGGACAGGGGAGCTATGGCTACACCTTC. Translation: CASRGQGSYGYTF.